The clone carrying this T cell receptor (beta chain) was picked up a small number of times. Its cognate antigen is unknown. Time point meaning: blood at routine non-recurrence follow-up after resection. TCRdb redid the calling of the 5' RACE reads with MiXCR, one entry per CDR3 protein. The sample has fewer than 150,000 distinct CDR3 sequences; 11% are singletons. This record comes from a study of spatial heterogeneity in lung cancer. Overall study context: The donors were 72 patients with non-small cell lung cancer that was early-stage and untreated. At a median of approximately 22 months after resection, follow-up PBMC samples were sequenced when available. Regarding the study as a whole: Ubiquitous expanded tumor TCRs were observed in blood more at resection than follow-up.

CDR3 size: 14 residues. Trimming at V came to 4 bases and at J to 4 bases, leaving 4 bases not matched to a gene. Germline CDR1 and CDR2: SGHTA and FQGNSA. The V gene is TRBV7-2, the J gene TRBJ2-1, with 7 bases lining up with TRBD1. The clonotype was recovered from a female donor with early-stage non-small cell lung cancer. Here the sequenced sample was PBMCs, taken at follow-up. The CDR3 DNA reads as TGTGCCAGCAGCTCTACGACAGGGTACAATGAGCAGTTCTTC. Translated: CASSSTTGYNEQFF.